These 11 T cell receptor beta chains were all obtained from the same sample, sequenced in a study of T cell responses to AZD1222 COVID-19 vaccine. Profiled with immunoSEQ multiplex PCR; TCRdb holds only in-frame clones, not every one. The sample consists of 130,000 or so clones, 90% of them appearing once. This sample comprised peripheral blood, obtained on day 0 of AZD1222 vaccination. These receptors were obtained from an adult in good health.

The V gene is TRBV6-5, the J gene TRBJ1-5; D is undetermined. The germline V gene has CDR1 MNHEY and CDR2 SVGAGI. Trimming took 6 bases from V and 8 from J, leaving 20 bases between them. This CDR3 is built from 15 residues. This CDR3 is CASRRRPHFQEPQHF. The DNA for the CDR3 is TGTGCCAGCAGACGTCGTCCACATTTTCAGGAGCCCCAGCATTTT.

V usage is TRBV7-6 and J usage is TRBJ2-2, with D hard to call. This CDR3 spans 11 amino acids. From germline, CDR1 is SGHVS and CDR2 FNYEAQ. Trimming removed 8 bases from V and 6 bases from J, with 7 bases in between. The CDR3 DNA reads as TGTGCCAGCGGTTCGGCCGGGGAGCTGTTTTTT. Translation: CASGSAGELFF.

This chain connects TRBV7-6 to TRBJ1-1, with D unclear. V was clipped by 0 bases and J by 3 bases, with 11 bases between them. CDR1 is SGHVS, CDR2 FNYEAQ, per germline. The CDR3 contains 15 residues. CDR3 bases: TGTGCCAGCAGCTTAGCTGTAGGGAGAGACACTGAAGCTTTCTTT. This codes for CASSLAVGRDTEAFF.

J is TRBJ1-5 and V is TRBV19; D gene unclear. Between the trimmed V and J ends, which lost 5 bases and 5 bases, there was a span of 19 bases. CDR1 LNHDA and CDR2 SQIVND come from the germline V gene (reference sequence). The length of the CDR3 is 16 residues. The CDR3 loop is CASSSPFRARDQPQHF. Written as DNA, the CDR3 is TGTGCCAGTAGTTCGCCTTTCCGGGCAAGGGATCAGCCCCAGCATTTT.

This clone has a single count. The J gene is TRBJ2-3, the V gene TRBV7-3; 9 bases agree with TRBD2. There are 17 residues in the CDR3. Germline CDR1 and CDR2: SGHTA and FQGTGA. The J segment lost 1 base and the V segment lost 0 bases, leaving 5 bases of the junction unmatched. The CDR3: CASSLTKIAGGTDTQYF. As DNA, the CDR3 is TGTGCCAGCAGCTTAACGAAAATAGCGGGGGGCACAGATACGCAGTATTTT.

The gene calls are TRBV29-1 and TRBJ1-4, with 9 bases fitting TRBD1. Looked up from germline, CDR1 is SQVTM and CDR2 is ANQGSEA. V lost 6 bases to trimming and J lost 4 bases; unmatched junction nucleotides: 6. The CDR3 is made up of 14 amino acids. DNA of the CDR3: TGCAGCGTCCCCGGGACAGGGCATAATGAAAAACTGTTTTTT. Translation: CSVPGTGHNEKLFF. The full variable domain, completed using reference TRBV29-1 and TRBJ1-4, is SAVISQKPSRDICQRGTSLTIQCQVDSQVTMMFWYRQQPGQSLTLIATANQGSEATYESGFVIDKFPISRPNLTFSTLTVSNMSPEDSSIYLCSVPGTGHNEKLFFGSGTQLSVL.

The V and J genes are TRBV6-4 and TRBJ2-1; the D is unclear. There are 13 residues in the CDR3. CDR1 is MRHNA, CDR2 SNTAGT, per germline. Trimming removed 0 bases at V and 5 bases at J, with 5 bases between. CDR3 sequence (DNA): TGTGCCAGCAGTGACTCTGGGAACAATGAGCAGTTCTTC. The encoded protein is CASSDSGNNEQFF.

The chain employs TRBV9 and TRBJ1-3; the D is unclear. CDR3 length equals 16 residues. Germline loops: CDR1 SGDLS, CDR2 YYNGEE. Trimming left V 0 bases short and J 0 bases short, with 10 bases between. CDR3 coding DNA: TGTGCCAGCAGCGTAGGCTCGTCCCGCTCTGGAAACACCATATATTTT. The encoded protein is CASSVGSSRSGNTIYF.

V gene TRBV5-5 combines with J gene TRBJ1-3; 7 nucleotides line up with TRBD1. The V and J ends lost 2 bases and 0 bases, in that order; junction bases with no gene match: 2. CDR3 length: 15 residues. From germline, CDR1 is SGHKS and CDR2 YYEKEE (reference sequence). For the CDR3, the DNA is TGTGCCAGCAGCTTATCAGGGGGCTCTGGAAACACCATATATTTT. The encoded protein is CASSLSGGSGNTIYF. The variable domain in full, completed from reference TRBV5-5 and TRBJ1-3, reads DAGVTQSPTHLIKTRGQQVTLRCSPISGHKSVSWYQQVLGQGPQFIFQYYEKEERGRGNFPDRFSARQFPNYSSELNVNALLLGDSALYLCASSLSGGSGNTIYFGEGSWLTVV.

This chain joins TRBV2 and TRBJ1-2; unclear D gene. The V gene's germline CDR1 is SNHLY and CDR2 FYNNEI. The germline V and J ends were trimmed by 2 bases and 1 base, with 14 bases remaining between them. The CDR3 sequence is 16 residues long. The CDR3 DNA is TGTGCCAGCAGTGAATCGGGGAACCCCTTTAACTATGGCTACACCTTC. Translated, it gives CASSESGNPFNYGYTF. Using reference TRBV2 and TRBJ1-2 for the parts outside the CDR3, the full variable domain is EPEVTQTPSHQVTQMGQEVILRCVPISNHLYFYWYRQILGQKVEFLVSFYNNEISEKSEIFDDQFSVERPDGSNFTLKIRSTKLEDSAMYFCASSESGNPFNYGYTFGSGTRLTVV.

The chain combines TRBV5-4 with TRBJ1-6; 10 bases are shared with TRBD1. J lost 10 bases, V lost 2 bases, and 3 bases had no gene match. The length of the CDR3 is 14 residues. CDR1 is SGHNT and CDR2 is YYREEE in the germline V gene (reference sequence). The CDR3 here is CASSLRQGASPLHF. Here the CDR3 DNA reads TGTGCCAGCAGCTTACGACAGGGGGCCTCACCCCTCCACTTT.